This T cell receptor (beta chain) was retrieved from a study of T and B cells in COVID-19 patients. Study background: Recovered patients mostly had mild to moderate COVID-19 managed as outpatients. Most of the roughly 20 active-infection patients had comorbidities associated with unfavorable COVID-19 outcome. General observations from the study: In COVID-19 patients, T cell receptor beta variable and joining gene use was reportedly strongly skewed.

Germline lookup yields CDR1 SGHTA and CDR2 FQGNSA. The germline V and J ends were trimmed by 3 bases and 0 bases, with 9 bases remaining between them. This CDR3 has 14 amino acids. From blood, about 230-500 ng of genomic DNA served as TRB template. About this clonotype: What it recognizes is unknown.

BIOMED2 TRB-A/B primer pools were used in multiplex TRB PCR. MiXCR was run by TCRdb on the multiplex PCR reads, yielding one entry per CDR3 protein. This table has some 11,000 distinct CDR3 sequences, 30% appearing once. Material: blood. The TCR was taken from a human donor with active COVID-19. This chain connects TRBV7-2 to TRBJ2-7; no reliable D call. The CDR3 DNA reads TGTGCCAGCAGCTTCTCCTTCTCCTCCTACGAGCAGTACTTC. Encoded protein: CASSFSFSSYEQYF.